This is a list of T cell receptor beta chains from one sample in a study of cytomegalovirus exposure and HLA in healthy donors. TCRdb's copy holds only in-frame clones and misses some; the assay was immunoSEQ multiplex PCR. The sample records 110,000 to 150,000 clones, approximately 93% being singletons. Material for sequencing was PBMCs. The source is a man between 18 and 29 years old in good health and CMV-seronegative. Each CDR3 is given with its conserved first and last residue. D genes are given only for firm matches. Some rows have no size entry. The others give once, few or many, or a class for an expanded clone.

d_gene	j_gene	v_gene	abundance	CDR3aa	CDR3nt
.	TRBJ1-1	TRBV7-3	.	CASSLTFRGTEAFF	TGTGCCAGCAGCTTAACGTTCCGGGGCACTGAAGCTTTCTTT
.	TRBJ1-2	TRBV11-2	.	CASSSGSHYGYTF	TGTGCCAGCAGCTCCGGGAGTCACTATGGCTACACCTTC
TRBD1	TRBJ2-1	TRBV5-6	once	CASSRKEQGAKQFF	TGTGCCAGCAGCAGGAAAGAACAGGGGGCTAAGCAGTTCTTC
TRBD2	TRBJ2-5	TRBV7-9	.	CASSPIGTSGERRETQYF	TGTGCCAGCAGCCCTATCGGGACTAGCGGGGAGAGGAGGGAGACCCAGTACTTC
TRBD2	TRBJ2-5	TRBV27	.	CASSLRLAGGETQYF	TGTGCCAGCAGTTTACGACTAGCGGGAGGGGAGACCCAGTACTTC
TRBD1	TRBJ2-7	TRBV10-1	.	CASSRTGSEQYF	TGCGCCAGCAGCCGGACAGGTTCCGAGCAGTACTTC
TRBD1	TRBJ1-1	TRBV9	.	CASSVGTGANTEAFF	TGTGCCAGCAGCGTAGGTACAGGGGCGAACACTGAAGCTTTCTTT
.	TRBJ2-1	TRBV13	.	CASSPRVNSYNEQFF	TGTGCCAGCAGCCCCCGGGTAAACTCCTACAATGAGCAGTTCTTC
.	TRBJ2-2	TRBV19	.	CASSIATTTGELFF	TGTGCCAGTAGTATCGCAACAACCACCGGGGAGCTGTTTTTT
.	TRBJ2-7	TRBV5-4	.	CASSLGERSYEQYF	TGTGCCAGCAGCTTGGGGGAGCGATCCTACGAGCAGTACTTC
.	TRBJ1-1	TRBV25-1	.	CASIRTGYTEAFF	TGTGCCAGCATAAGAACAGGGTACACTGAAGCTTTCTTT
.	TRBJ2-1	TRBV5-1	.	CASSLEVGLYDNEQFF	TGCGCCAGCAGCTTGGAAGTGGGGCTCTACGACAATGAGCAGTTCTTC
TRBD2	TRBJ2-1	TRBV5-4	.	CASSRTGGAGYNEQFF	TGTGCCAGCAGCAGAACCGGGGGGGCCGGCTACAATGAGCAGTTCTTC
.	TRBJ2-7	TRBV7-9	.	CASSLEDSAYEQYF	TGTGCCAGCAGCTTAGAAGACAGCGCCTACGAGCAGTACTTC
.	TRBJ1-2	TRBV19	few	CASSGQMGHGYTF	TGTGCCAGTAGCGGACAGATGGGACATGGCTACACCTTC